Sequencing of this T cell receptor beta chain was carried out in a study of quantifying T cell responses using KT2 cells. Looking at the study overall: RNA was reverse transcribed with TCR alpha and beta constant-region primers.

Unfractionated PBMC were spiked with known numbers of KT2 clone cells. Fixed numbers of PBMC received varying amounts of KT2 cells. A single-stranded UMI oligo with SP2 sequence was ligated to cDNA 3' ends. First-round PCR used roughly 4 cycles and beta primers RC1.1 and RC1.2 covering TRBC1 and TRBC2. TCRdb processed the UMI-ligation and nested PCR reads anew with MiXCR; each CDR3 protein has one entry. This table holds around 50,000 distinct CDR3 sequences, around 10% found once. CDR1 is MNHEY, CDR2 SVGAGI, per germline. CDR3 length equals 15 residues. The V and J ends lost 6 bases and 6 bases, in that order; junction bases with no gene match: 11.

The sample was PBMCs spiked with cells of the T cell clone KT2. The genes are TRBV6-5 and TRBJ1-5, with TRBD1 matching 7 bases. The receptor was isolated from a human donor. The chain's CDR3 is CASRKDRRSGQPQHF. The CDR3 DNA is TGTGCCAGCAGGAAGGACAGGAGGTCAGGTCAGCCCCAGCATTTT.